The entry below describes one T cell receptor beta chain. Antigen: not known. This entry belongs to a study of regulatory T cells in long-lasting Graves disease. Combining iRepertoire HTBI primers with Arm-PCR of CDR3 regions, the authors built TCR beta libraries. From the multiplex PCR reads, TCRdb called clonotypes with MiXCR, one entry per CDR3 protein. In the table there are 200,000 to 250,000 distinct CDR3 sequences, around 20% of which are singletons. Noted time point: newly diagnosed GD, antithyroid drugs for less than 3 months. From PBMCs, RNA was extracted and then used to make the TCR library. Graves' disease diagnosis was established per American Thyroid Association guidelines. J lost 3 bases, V lost 4 bases, and 5 bases had no gene match. The CDR3 spans 15 residues. CDR1 MNHEY and CDR2 SVGAGI come from the germline V gene. Whole-study results and caveats: Persistent disease was associated with favored TRBV28 usage and with favored use of TRBJ1-2 and TRBJ2-5.

V is TRBV6-5 and J is TRBJ1-1; 10 nucleotides line up with TRBD1. Sequenced material: peripheral blood mononuclear cells (PBMCs), taken at new diagnosis, from a patient treated with antithyroid drugs. This receptor was identified in a female donor with Graves disease. In DNA, the CDR3 is TGTGCCAGCAGTTCGGGACAGGGGAGGGACACTGAAGCTTTCTTT. The encoded protein is CASSSGQGRDTEAFF.